One and the same sample provided the 19 T cell receptor beta chains below, sequenced in a study of blood T cell repertoires in COVID-19 (dated by TCRdb to 2018 to 2020). Library preparation used the immunoSEQ multiplex PCR assay. TCRdb's version of the immuneACCESS table is confined to in-frame rearrangements and falls short of the full clone set. An unresolved V gene accounts for under half of the shortfall where checked; the remainder is of unknown origin. The sample profile shows over 70,000 clones; about 80% of them were found once. Of the sample, around 21% falls within the top ten clones. Sequenced: peripheral blood. These receptor sequences come from a woman aged 80 or over with acute or convalescent COVID-19.

This clone has just a few counts. The chain links TRBV6-2 or TRBV6-3 to TRBJ2-7, with a possible D match to TRBD1 (6 bases). The CDR3 has 12 residues. Germline V gene data show CDR1 as MNHEY and CDR2 as SVGEGT. Trimming shortened V by 5 bases and J by 5 bases, and 10 bases separated the two germline ends. CDR3 in DNA: TGTGCCAGCAGTCGACAGGTTCACGAGCAGTACTTC. Its translation is CASSRQVHEQYF.

The chain recombines TRBV6-6 with TRBJ2-5; 7 bases agree with TRBD2. Trimming removed 1 base from V and 5 bases from J; junction bases left unmatched: 4. Germline lookup yields CDR1 MNHNY and CDR2 SVGAGI (reference sequence). The length of the CDR3 is 14 residues. The CDR3 reads CASSYYGGGETQYF. The CDR3 nucleotides read TGTGCCAGCAGTTACTATGGGGGAGGGGAGACCCAGTACTTC.

The rearrangement links TRBV11-3 to TRBJ1-1; D is uncertain. There are 12 residues in the CDR3. V lost 3 bases and J lost 11, with 13 bases in between. Germline V gene sequence: CDR1 SGHNT, CDR2 YENEEA. The CDR3: CASSFSNTRAFF. CDR3 in DNA: TGTGCCAGCAGCTTTTCAAATACTCGGGCTTTCTTT.

The J gene is TRBJ2-3, the V gene TRBV6-5, with TRBD2 identical over 7 bases. CDR3 length equals 15 residues. V lost 9 bases to trimming and J lost 4 bases; unmatched junction nucleotides: 13. The V gene's germline CDR1 is MNHEY and CDR2 SVGAGI. The DNA for the CDR3 is TGTGCCAGTTCTCCTTATGCGGGAGAGCCAGATACGCAGTATTTT. It specifies CASSPYAGEPDTQYF.

Comments on this clone: The CDR3 carries no conserved terminal phenylalanine or tryptophan, so it likely arises from a read error. The DNA is omitted, as the CDR3 cannot be located on it reliably, and the CDR3 follows TCRdb's listing. The V and J genes are TRBV11-2 and TRBJ2-3; the table gives TRBD2 as D, unverified against the DNA. The CDR3 extends over 14 residues, inclusive of both ends. CDR1 is SGHAT, CDR2 FQNNGV, per germline. The CDR3 sequence: CASSPLGSSGGALV.

The chain carries TRBV19 and TRBJ1-2; TRBD1 matches at 7 bases. V gave up 1 base and J gave up 4 bases; unmatched junction bases: 15. The CDR3 sequence is 18 residues long. Germline values: CDR1 LNHDA, CDR2 SQIVND (reference sequence). CDR3 amino acids: CASSIGGGQLIPSYGYTF. The CDR3 bases are TGTGCCAGTAGTATAGGAGGGGGACAGCTTATCCCCTCCTATGGCTACACCTTC. Using reference TRBV19 and TRBJ1-2 for the parts outside the CDR3, the full variable domain is DGGITQSPKYLFRKEGQNVTLSCEQNLNHDAMYWYRQDPGQGLRLIYYSQIVNDFQKGDIAEGYSVSREKKESFPLTVTSAQKNPTAFYLCASSIGGGQLIPSYGYTFGSGTRLTVV.

CDR3 DNA sequence: TGTGCCAGCAGCGAGGGGACTGGCACCACAGATACGCAGTATTTT. Amino acid sequence: CASSEGTGTTDTQYF. The rearrangement uses TRBV9 and TRBJ2-3, with D perhaps TRBD2 (6 bases). V gave up 3 bases and J gave up 2 bases, with 13 bases separating them. Germline V gene lookup returns CDR1 SGDLS and CDR2 YYNGEE. The CDR3 consists of 15 residues.

The chain couples TRBV5-6 to TRBJ2-1; D not certain. The CDR3 is 14 residues long. The V end lost 7 bases, the J end lost 0 bases, and 11 bases lay between the germline ends. CDR1 and CDR2 from the germline V gene are SGHDT and YYEEEE. This CDR3 reads CASVPLSSYNEQFF. The CDR3 DNA reads as TGTGCCAGCGTTCCGTTGAGCTCCTACAATGAGCAGTTCTTC.

This rearrangement joins TRBV5-4 to TRBJ1-6; D is unresolved. V lost 0 bases to trimming and J lost 7 bases, with 5 bases between them. CDR3 size: 13 residues. The germline CDR1 and CDR2 sequences are SGHNT and YYREEE (reference sequence). As DNA, the CDR3 is TGTGCCAGCAGCTTGGAAATAAATTCACCCCTCCACTTT. This sequence encodes CASSLEINSPLHF.

The rearrangement links TRBV27 to TRBJ2-2; 8 nucleotides agree with TRBD2. Trimming at V came to 1 base and at J to 6 bases, leaving 7 bases not matched to a gene. This CDR3 is 16 amino acids long. The germline CDR1 and CDR2 sequences are MNHEY and SMNVEV (reference sequence). CDR3 nucleotides: TGTGCCAGCAGTTTATTGAGGAGCGGGGGTCCCGGGGAGCTGTTTTTT. As protein: CASSLLRSGGPGELFF.

V is TRBV20-1 and J is TRBJ2-7; a weak D match, TRBD2 (6 bases). CDR1 and CDR2 from the germline V gene are DFQATT and SNEGSKA (reference sequence). The CDR3 loop spans 11 amino acids. V lost 5 bases, J lost 6 bases, and 11 bases lay in between. In nucleotides, the CDR3 is TGCAGTGCTCCGACTAGACTCGAGCAGTACTTC. Amino acid sequence: CSAPTRLEQYF.

V and J are TRBV4-2 and TRBJ2-1; 9 nucleotides line up with TRBD2. V lost 1 base to trimming and J lost 11 bases; unmatched junction nucleotides: 9. This CDR3 spans 15 amino acids. Germline-derived CDR1 and CDR2 are LGHNA and YNFKEQ. In nucleotides, the CDR3 is TGTGCCAGCAGCCAAGGCATAGCGGGAGCCAACAAGCAGTTCTTC. It is translated as CASSQGIAGANKQFF.

This clone was seen a handful of times. The V call is TRBV24-1, the J call TRBJ1-2; no definite D call. Germline V lookup: CDR1 KGHDR, CDR2 SFDVKD. This CDR3 spans 14 amino acids. Trimming left V 4 bases short and J 2 bases short, with 10 bases between. CDR3 residues: CATSDHGINYGYTF. In DNA, the CDR3 is TGTGCCACCAGTGACCACGGGATAAACTATGGCTACACCTTC.

The genes are TRBV15 and TRBJ2-3; 12 bases are a match to TRBD2. J lost 4 bases, V lost 3 bases, and 8 bases had no gene match. Germline-derived CDR1 and CDR2 are LNHNV and YYDKDF (reference sequence). This CDR3 is 17 amino acids long. The CDR3 bases are TGTGCCACCAGCAGCTCTCGGTCTAGCGGGGGGGCAGATACGCAGTATTTT. Translated: CATSSSRSSGGADTQYF.

The chain couples TRBV4-1 to TRBJ1-3, with 10 bases that match TRBD1. CDR3 size: 15 residues. Trimming cost V 2 bases and J 7 bases; bases outside gene matches: 5. Germline V gene lookup returns CDR1 MGHRA and CDR2 YSYEKL. The CDR3 spells CASSQFDRGLNTIYF. CDR3 nucleotides: TGCGCCAGCAGCCAATTCGACAGGGGGCTGAACACCATATATTTT.

This chain links TRBV2 with TRBJ1-5; D remains ambiguous. CDR1 is SNHLY, CDR2 FYNNEI, per germline. Trimming stripped 6 bases from V and 2 bases from J, with 8 bases between. The CDR3 covers 13 residues. CDR3 bases: TGTGCCAGCAGCGGTTCCGGCAATCAGCCCCAGCATTTT. Amino acid sequence: CASSGSGNQPQHF. Based on the CDR3 plus reference TRBV2 and TRBJ1-5, the full variable domain is EPEVTQTPSHQVTQMGQEVILRCVPISNHLYFYWYRQILGQKVEFLVSFYNNEISEKSEIFDDQFSVERPDGSNFTLKIRSTKLEDSAMYFCASSGSGNQPQHFGDGTRLSIL.

This chain connects TRBV11-3 to TRBJ2-3; 12 bases line up with TRBD2. From germline, CDR1 is SGHNT and CDR2 YENEEA. The CDR3 consists of 16 residues. J lost 7 bases, V lost 4 bases, and 9 bases had no gene match. Here the CDR3 reads CASSSETSGRVYTQYF. The CDR3 DNA is TGTGCCAGCAGCTCTGAGACTAGCGGGAGAGTATATACGCAGTATTTT. The whole variable domain, filled in from reference TRBV11-3 and TRBJ2-3, reads EAGVVQSPRYKIIEKKQPVAFWCNPISGHNTLYWYLQNLGQGPELLIRYENEEAVDDSQLPKDRFSAERLKGVDSTLKIQPAELGDSAVYLCASSSETSGRVYTQYFGPGTRLTVL.

This chain connects TRBV7-9 to TRBJ1-3; 8 nucleotides agree with TRBD1. Germline assignment: CDR1 SEHNR and CDR2 FQNEAQ (reference sequence). The CDR3 totals 17 residues. V gave up 5 bases and J gave up 0 bases; unmatched junction bases: 9. CDR3 protein: CASSPRQGSSSGNTIYF. CDR3 DNA: TGTGCCAGCAGCCCCCGACAGGGGAGCAGCTCTGGAAACACCATATATTTT.

The chain recombines TRBV12-3 or TRBV12-4 with TRBJ2-1; 7 bases align to TRBD1. This CDR3 is built from 13 residues. The J segment lost 10 bases and the V segment lost 7 bases, leaving 10 bases of the junction unmatched. CDR3 sequence: CASTLRGPGEQFF. The CDR3 nucleotides read TGTGCCAGCACCTTAAGGGGGCCTGGGGAGCAGTTCTTC.